Listed here are 32 T cell receptor beta chains from one sample, sequenced in a study of blood T cell repertoires in COVID-19. Using immunoSEQ multiplex PCR, the repertoire was profiled, and TCRdb retains in-frame clones only, with some absent. The table lists hundreds of thousands of clones, approximately 88% of them singletons. The specimen sequenced was peripheral blood. All receptors come from a woman between 45 and 65 years old with COVID-19, enrolled during active disease.

The V gene is TRBV6-5, the J gene TRBJ1-6; no clear D gene. V was pared by 2 bases and J by 6 bases, with 11 bases between. CDR1 MNHEY and CDR2 SVGAGI come from the germline V gene. The length of the CDR3 is 15 residues. CDR3 loop: CASSYAREANSPLHF. CDR3 coding DNA: TGTGCCAGCAGTTACGCTAGGGAGGCTAATTCACCCCTCCACTTT.

The chain employs TRBV3-1 (or the pseudogene TRBV3-2) and TRBJ2-1; 7 bases fit TRBD1. CDR1 is LGHDT, CDR2 YNNKEL, per germline (reference sequence). The J segment lost 8 bases and the V segment lost 0 bases, leaving 7 bases of the junction unmatched. The CDR3 is 15 amino acids. This chain's CDR3 is CASSQDPLTGYEQFF. DNA for the CDR3: TGTGCCAGCAGCCAAGATCCCTTGACAGGGTATGAGCAGTTCTTC.

CDR3 in DNA: TGTGCCAGCAGCTTGGTTGGGGACATAGGTTTGGCTGGCTACACCTTC. This translates into CASSLVGDIGLAGYTF. The rearrangement links TRBV5-6 to TRBJ1-2; TRBD1 might be the D (6 bases). Looked up from germline, CDR1 is SGHDT and CDR2 is YYEEEE. V lost 0 bases to trimming and J lost 7 bases, with 19 bases between them. The CDR3 is made up of 16 amino acids.

V gene TRBV9 combines with J gene TRBJ1-1, with a possible D match to TRBD1 (6 bases). Per germline, CDR1 SGDLS and CDR2 YYNGEE. This CDR3 region has 15 residues. Trimming shortened V by 0 bases and J by 6 bases, and 15 bases separated the two germline ends. The CDR3 protein is CASSVGDGGPSEAFF. CDR3 DNA: TGTGCCAGCAGCGTAGGTGACGGGGGGCCTTCTGAAGCTTTCTTT.

The rearrangement joins TRBV9 to TRBJ2-1; tentatively, D is TRBD1 (7 bases). V shed 2 bases and J shed 4 bases, with 16 bases lying between them. The CDR3 is made up of 16 amino acids. Germline V lookup: CDR1 SGDLS, CDR2 YYNGEE. CDR3 coding DNA: TGTGCCAGCAGCGTCATGGAGGGGGCCACGTACAATGAGCAGTTCTTC. Its protein is CASSVMEGATYNEQFF.

The V gene is TRBV18, the J gene TRBJ1-4, with D hard to call. V lost 2 bases to trimming and J lost 7 bases, with 17 bases between them. This CDR3 spans 16 amino acids. Germline V gene lookup returns CDR1 KGHSH and CDR2 LQKENI. The CDR3 nucleotides read TGTGCCAGCTCACCAAATACGCACAGTGGTTCTGAAAAACTGTTTTTT. Residues: CASSPNTHSGSEKLFF.

The rearrangement joins TRBV9 to TRBJ1-1; maybe TRBD1 (5 bases). This CDR3 has 15 residues. Germline CDR1 SGDLS, CDR2 YYNGEE. Trimming stripped 1 base from V and 1 base from J, with 11 bases between. CDR3 in amino acids: CASSVRGIGNTEAFF. CDR3 bases: TGTGCCAGCAGCGTAAGGGGTATCGGGAACACTGAAGCTTTCTTT.

This clone was detected a few times. The chain is built from TRBV30 and TRBJ1-2, with 9 nucleotides matching TRBD1. The V gene end was trimmed by 8 bases and the J gene end by 2 bases; junction bases not matched to a gene: 3. Per the germline V gene, CDR1 is GTSNPN and CDR2 is SVGIG (reference sequence). This CDR3 contains 12 residues. Here the CDR3 reads CALGQGNYGYTF. In DNA, the CDR3 is TGTGCCCTAGGACAGGGGAACTATGGCTACACCTTC.

The chain carries TRBV6-1 and TRBJ2-5; 8 nucleotides match TRBD2. Germline CDR1 reads MNHNS; CDR2 reads SASEGT. V dropped 1 base and J dropped 5; count of bases not matched to a gene: 3. This CDR3 has 14 residues. In DNA, the CDR3 is TGTGCCAGCAGTGAAGAGCGGGGGTGGGAGACCCAGTACTTC. Its translation is CASSEERGWETQYF.

V usage is TRBV19 and J usage is TRBJ2-1, with D tentatively TRBD1 (5 bases). Germline V gene sequence: CDR1 LNHDA, CDR2 SQIVND (reference sequence). Trimming took 0 bases from V and 7 from J, leaving 13 bases between them. The CDR3 runs 15 residues. CDR3 protein: CASSIDLDRGNEQFF. Written as DNA, the CDR3 is TGTGCCAGTAGTATAGATCTTGACAGAGGAAATGAGCAGTTCTTC.

The rearrangement uses TRBV6-6 and TRBJ2-5, with 12 bases matching TRBD2. The CDR3 consists of 15 residues. CDR1 MNHNY and CDR2 SVGAGI come from the germline V gene (reference sequence). With 4 bases clipped from V and 5 bases from J, the junction kept 5 bases outside the gene matches. DNA of the CDR3: TGTGCCAGCAGTTCACTAGCGGGGGGCAGGGAGACCCAGTACTTC. As protein: CASSSLAGGRETQYF.

This chain uses TRBV2 with TRBJ1-2; no clear D. The length of the CDR3 is 12 residues. Trimming shortened V by 6 bases and J by 5 bases, and 10 bases separated the two germline ends. The germline V gene has CDR1 SNHLY and CDR2 FYNNEI. CDR3 region: CASSETIYGYTF. The CDR3 DNA is TGTGCCAGCAGCGAAACTATTTATGGCTACACCTTC.

The rearrangement uses TRBV5-1 and TRBJ2-3; D is undetermined. This CDR3 contains 12 residues. Per the germline V gene, CDR1 is SGHRS and CDR2 is YFSETQ. The V and J ends lost 4 bases and 0 bases respectively, with 3 bases between them. The CDR3 reads CASSVSTDTQYF. The CDR3 coding sequence is TGCGCCAGCAGCGTAAGCACAGATACGCAGTATTTT.

V gene TRBV5-1 combines with J gene TRBJ1-2; D not resolved. Trimming took 0 bases from V and 8 from J, leaving 20 bases between them. There are 16 residues in the CDR3. Germline V gives CDR1 SGHRS, CDR2 YFSETQ. CDR3 sequence (DNA): TGCGCCAGCAGCTTGGTGGTTTCTGGAGCTAACTCAGGCTACACCTTC. Protein product: CASSLVVSGANSGYTF.

The chain combines TRBV10-3 with TRBJ2-1; the match to TRBD2 covers 12 bases. The CDR3 totals 18 residues. Germline trimming cut 10 bases from V and 7 bases from J; bases unmatched to any gene: 20. Germline values: CDR1 ENHRY, CDR2 SYGVKD. CDR3 DNA: TGTGCCACCCAGTCCCTTGCTAGCGGGGGGGCCTGGTGGAATGAGCAGTTCTTC. This translates into CATQSLASGGAWWNEQFF.

V usage is TRBV10-3 and J usage is TRBJ1-3; TRBD1 matches at 9 bases. V trimming: 2 bases; J trimming: 0 bases; junction bases outside the gene matches: 5. The CDR3 has 17 amino acids. Germline assignment: CDR1 ENHRY and CDR2 SYGVKD. CDR3 DNA sequence: TGTGCCATCAGTGAGCGGACAGGGGCTACCTCTGGAAACACCATATATTTT. Translated, it gives CAISERTGATSGNTIYF.

This sequence joins TRBV5-5 and TRBJ2-3, with 14 positions matching TRBD2. With 3 bases clipped from V and 2 bases from J, the junction kept 11 bases outside the gene matches. There are 19 residues in the CDR3. The germline V gene has CDR1 SGHKS and CDR2 YYEKEE (reference sequence). The CDR3 loop reads CASSWGLAGAIELTDTQYF. The CDR3 DNA reads TGTGCCAGCAGCTGGGGACTAGCGGGGGCCATAGAACTCACAGATACGCAGTATTTT.

V gene TRBV5-1 combines with J gene TRBJ2-3, with 7 bases lining up with TRBD2. Unmatched junction bases numbered 6, after V lost 2 bases and J lost 0 bases. This CDR3 comprises 16 residues. Germline V gene sequence: CDR1 SGHRS, CDR2 YFSETQ. CDR3 in DNA: TGCGCCAGCAGCTTCCGGGACTACCCTAGCACAGATACGCAGTATTTT. This codes for CASSFRDYPSTDTQYF.

The CDR3 reads CASSPTGVRNSPLHF. The CDR3 DNA is TGTGCCAGCAGCCCCACAGGGGTTCGGAATTCACCCCTCCACTTT. This sequence joins TRBV7-8 and TRBJ1-6; TRBD1 agrees at 7 bases. The trim removed 5 bases at V and 7 bases at J, leaving 8 bases unmatched. The CDR3 runs 15 residues. Germline V gene lookup returns CDR1 SGHVS and CDR2 FQNEAQ.

This clone was observed a single time. This chain connects TRBV3-1 (or the pseudogene TRBV3-2) to TRBJ1-2, with 9 bases that match TRBD1. The CDR3 is 16 residues long. V shed 4 bases and J 4 bases; nucleotides not matched to a gene: 10. CDR1 is LGHDT and CDR2 is YNNKEL in the germline V gene (reference sequence). The CDR3 is CASSPGQGRTSYGYTF. CDR3 sequence (DNA): TGTGCCAGCAGCCCGGGACAGGGCCGTACCTCCTATGGCTACACCTTC.

The rearrangement uses TRBV19 and TRBJ1-2; the D is unclear. Germline V gene sequence: CDR1 LNHDA, CDR2 SQIVND (reference sequence). The CDR3 has 16 residues. V lost 4 bases, J lost 2 bases, and 17 bases lay in between. CDR3 sequence (DNA): TGTGCCAGTAGTAAGGCGAGGCGGGATTTGAACTATGGCTACACCTTC. This translates into CASSKARRDLNYGYTF.

The genes are TRBV28 and TRBJ1-5, with 8 bases lining up with TRBD1. The V gene end was trimmed by 4 bases and the J gene end by 7 bases; junction bases not matched to a gene: 9. The germline V gene encodes CDR1 MDHEN and CDR2 SYDVKM. There are 15 residues in the CDR3. The CDR3 loop reads CASSSVDRGGQPQHF. In DNA form, the CDR3 reads TGTGCCAGCAGTTCAGTAGACAGGGGAGGACAGCCCCAGCATTTT.

The genes are TRBV5-6 and TRBJ2-2; 7 bases line up with TRBD2. CDR3 length: 17 amino acids. The trim removed 9 bases at V and 0 bases at J, leaving 14 bases unmatched. CDR1 SGHDT and CDR2 YYEEEE come from the germline V gene. The CDR3 DNA is TGTGCCACCTCGAGCGGGGAGCTTGCCGCGAACACCGGGGAGCTGTTTTTT. Translation gives CATSSGELAANTGELFF.

This clone has more than one count but fewer than ten. The chain is built from TRBV4-1 and TRBJ1-4; 7 bases align to TRBD1. CDR3 size: 14 residues. Trimming cost V 2 bases and J 8 bases; bases outside gene matches: 5. The germline V gene has CDR1 MGHRA and CDR2 YSYEKL. CDR3 coding DNA: TGCGCCAGCAGCCAATTAGGGGGCCGGGAAAAACTGTTTTTT. Translated, it gives CASSQLGGREKLFF.

The chain uses TRBV24-1 and TRBJ2-5, with D maybe TRBD1 (5 bases). V lost 5 bases and J 2 bases, leaving 11 bases between the germline ends. CDR1 and CDR2 from the germline V gene are KGHDR and SFDVKD. CDR3 length equals 14 residues. The CDR3 region is CATSAVGAQETQYF. CDR3 coding DNA: TGTGCCACCAGTGCGGTTGGGGCACAAGAGACCCAGTACTTC.

The chain recombines TRBV2 with TRBJ1-6; 7 bases map to TRBD1. CDR1 and CDR2 (germline): SNHLY, FYNNEI. V trimming: 1 base; J trimming: 10 bases; junction bases outside the gene matches: 7. CDR3 length equals 15 residues. As DNA, the CDR3 is TGTGCCAGCAGTGAAGATATGACAGGGCGGTCACCCCTCCACTTT. It codes for CASSEDMTGRSPLHF.

The chain combines TRBV5-1 with TRBJ2-7, with 8 bases fitting TRBD1. This CDR3 is 14 amino acids long. Germline V gives CDR1 SGHRS, CDR2 YFSETQ. Trimming cost V 3 bases and J 5 bases; bases outside gene matches: 7. CDR3 amino acids: CASSSWTGPNEQYF. CDR3 in DNA: TGCGCCAGCAGCTCATGGACAGGGCCCAACGAGCAGTACTTC.

The rearrangement links TRBV7-3 to TRBJ1-1; D is ambiguous. Germline V CDR1 and CDR2: SGHTA, FQGTGA. V lost 5 bases and J lost 1, with 14 bases in between. This CDR3 is built from 15 residues. Here the CDR3 reads CASSRHGRQNTEAFF. The CDR3 DNA sequence: TGTGCCAGCAGCCGGCATGGGAGGCAGAACACTGAAGCTTTCTTT.

J is TRBJ1-4 and V is TRBV5-6; 10 nucleotides align to TRBD1. Germline V gene sequence: CDR1 SGHDT, CDR2 YYEEEE. This CDR3 has 15 residues. V was pared by 4 bases and J by 8 bases, with 8 bases of the junction left unmatched. The CDR3 is CASSPRQGAKEKLFF. CDR3 DNA sequence: TGTGCCAGCAGCCCGCGACAGGGGGCGAAGGAAAAACTGTTTTTT. Complete variable domain (other parts from reference TRBV5-6 and TRBJ1-4): DAGVTQSPTHLIKTRGQQVTLRCSPKSGHDTVSWYQQALGQGPQFIFQYYEEEERQRGNFPDRFSGHQFPNYSSELNVNALLLGDSALYLCASSPRQGAKEKLFFGSGTQLSVL.

The CDR3 nucleotides are TGTGCCAGCAGCGTCGACAGGAACTATGGCTACACCTTC. It translates to CASSVDRNYGYTF. The chain links TRBV5-4 to TRBJ1-2; D may be TRBD1 (6 bases). From germline, CDR1 is SGHNT and CDR2 YYREEE (reference sequence). V was clipped by 4 bases and J by 2 bases, with 9 bases between them. The CDR3 is 13 amino acids.

The chain links TRBV12-3 or TRBV12-4 to TRBJ2-1; a possible D gene is TRBD1 (5 bases). V lost 7 bases, J lost 8 bases, and 12 bases lay in between. This CDR3 is 12 amino acids long. The CDR3 here is CASTRVGDEQFF. DNA of the CDR3: TGTGCCAGCACCCGAGTAGGGGATGAGCAGTTCTTC.

This chain joins TRBV23-1 and TRBJ1-5; a possible D gene is TRBD1 (6 bases). TRBV23-1 is identified as an open reading frame with a role that is uncertain. V was shortened by 6 bases and J by 4 bases, with 10 bases between the two germline ends. This CDR3 spans 13 amino acids. The CDR3: CASSTGSNQPQHF. The CDR3 nucleotides read TGCGCCAGCAGCACAGGGTCAAATCAGCCCCAGCATTTT.